The next 16 T cell receptor beta chains were all read from a single sample in a study of post-analysis software for immune sequencing data. Study-level results: TRBV segments more frequent in patients than in controls numbered roughly 5 and included TRBV5-6, TRBV5-1 and TRBV20-1.

No antigens are known for them. TCR beta cDNA libraries included unique molecular identifiers. A single record per CDR3 protein comes from TCRdb applying MiXCR to the PCR reads. The sample lists approximately 400,000 distinct CDR3 sequences, about a third occurring once. The sequenced sample was blood. All receptors derive from a girl aged 5 to 17 with multiple sclerosis.

This clonotype was seen only a few times. The CDR3 reads CASSQEKRGGLGNEQFF. Written as DNA, the CDR3 is TGCGCCAGCAGCCAAGAAAAGCGGGGGGGCCTCGGGAATGAGCAGTTCTTC. V usage is TRBV4-1 and J usage is TRBJ2-1, with TRBD2 matching 10 bases. Germline V gives CDR1 MGHRA, CDR2 YSYEKL. The CDR3 totals 17 residues. V was pared by 0 bases and J by 7 bases, with 9 bases of the junction left unmatched.

A word on this clonotype: At one end the junction does not follow the germline gene, possibly because of a read error. This chain uses TRBV5-1 with TRBJ2-7, with D perhaps matching TRBD2 (6 bases). Looked up from germline, CDR1 is SGHRS and CDR2 is YFSETQ. CDR3 size: 17 residues. CDR3 loop: CASSLGEAAAGPYKQYF. The CDR3 nucleotides read TGCGCCAGCAGCTTGGGGGAAGCGGCAGCGGGCCCCTACAAGCAGTACTTC.

This clonotype was counted between two and nine times. V and J are TRBV20-1 and TRBJ1-2, with a tentative D call TRBD1 (5 bases). The CDR3 loop spans 12 amino acids. Germline V gene lookup returns CDR1 DFQATT and CDR2 SNEGSKA (reference sequence). Trimming removed 3 bases from V and 7 bases from J, with 12 bases in between. The DNA for the CDR3 is TGCAGTGCTAGGGAGAGGGACGTTGGCTACACCTTC. This encodes CSARERDVGYTF.

On this clonotype itself: One end of the junction varies from germline; a read error may be responsible. The genes are TRBV29-1 and TRBJ1-4; 7 nucleotides align to TRBD1. This CDR3 has 14 residues. Germline assignment: CDR1 SQVTM and CDR2 ANQGSEA. As DNA, the CDR3 is TGCAGCGTGTCCCCAGGGGGAACTAATGAAAAACGGTTTTTT. The encoded protein is CSVSPGGTNEKRFF. The full variable domain, with the rest looked up from reference TRBV29-1 and TRBJ1-4, is SAVISQKPSRDICQRGTSLTIQCQVDSQVTMMFWYRQQPGQSLTLIATANQGSEATYESGFVIDKFPISRPNLTFSTLTVSNMSPEDSSIYLCSVSPGGTNEKRFFGSGTQLSVL.

There are a few counts of this clonotype. V and J are TRBV7-3 and TRBJ2-3; no definite D call. CDR1 and CDR2 (germline): SGHTA, FQGTGA. V was pared by 1 base and J by 7 bases, with 15 bases between. The CDR3 consists of 15 residues. The CDR3 region has the DNA TGTGCCAGCAGCTTAAAGGGTCAGCCCTACCATACGCAGTATTTT. Its translation is CASSLKGQPYHTQYF. The whole variable domain, filled in from reference TRBV7-3 and TRBJ2-3, reads GAGVSQTPSNKVTEKGKYVELRCDPISGHTALYWYRQSLGQGPEFLIYFQGTGAADDSGLPNDRFFAVRPEGSVSTLKIQRTERGDSAVYLCASSLKGQPYHTQYFGPGTRLTVL.

The rearrangement uses TRBV7-2 and TRBJ2-5; no reliable D call. This CDR3 has 13 residues. Germline V gives CDR1 SGHTA, CDR2 FQGNSA. V was pared by 2 bases and J by 5 bases, with 9 bases between. This chain's CDR3 is CASSLNTRETQYF. The CDR3 nucleotides are TGTGCCAGCAGCTTAAATACGCGGGAGACCCAGTACTTC.

V usage is TRBV7-9 and J usage is TRBJ2-5, with D tentatively TRBD1 (6 bases). There are 15 residues in the CDR3. Trimming removed 3 bases from V and 5 bases from J, with 16 bases in between. Germline V lookup: CDR1 SEHNR, CDR2 FQNEAQ (reference sequence). Here the CDR3 DNA reads TGTGCCAGCAGCTTCCCCTCCGGGACACAGGAGACCCAGTACTTC. Encoded protein: CASSFPSGTQETQYF.

This clonotype was seen only a few times. This chain joins TRBV12-3 or TRBV12-4 and TRBJ2-1; D unclear. CDR3 length equals 12 residues. V lost 6 bases and J lost 8, with 11 bases in between. The CDR3 DNA follows: TGTGCCAGCAGCGGCCGGCGAGATGAGCAGTTCTTC. Residues: CASSGRRDEQFF.

This clonotype appeared a few times. The V and J genes are TRBV9 and TRBJ2-7; D possibly uses TRBD1 or TRBD2 (5 bases each). This CDR3 contains 15 residues. V dropped 3 bases and J dropped 3 bases, with 16 bases sitting between them. The V gene's germline CDR1 is SGDLS and CDR2 YYNGEE. The CDR3 loop reads CASSASGTLSYEQYF. In DNA form, the CDR3 reads TGTGCCAGCAGCGCATCCGGGACGCTCAGCTACGAGCAGTACTTC.

The gene calls are TRBV5-5 and TRBJ2-7, with 11 bases lining up with TRBD1. The CDR3 spans 15 residues. Germline values: CDR1 SGHKS, CDR2 YYEKEE (reference sequence). Trimming removed 0 bases from V and 3 bases from J; junction bases left unmatched: 2. The CDR3 DNA reads TGTGCCAGCAGCTTGGAGGACAGGGGGCTCTACGAGCAGTACTTC. Protein product: CASSLEDRGLYEQYF. The entire variable domain, with the rest obtained from reference TRBV5-5 and TRBJ2-7, is as follows: DAGVTQSPTHLIKTRGQQVTLRCSPISGHKSVSWYQQVLGQGPQFIFQYYEKEERGRGNFPDRFSARQFPNYSSELNVNALLLGDSALYLCASSLEDRGLYEQYFGPGTRLTVT.

The chain employs TRBV20-1 and TRBJ2-5; 8 bases line up with TRBD2. The V gene end was trimmed by 3 bases and the J gene end by 5 bases; junction bases not matched to a gene: 11. The CDR3 length is 15 residues. CDR1 is DFQATT, CDR2 SNEGSKA, per germline (reference sequence). This CDR3 is CSARDGSGGWETQYF. DNA for the CDR3: TGCAGTGCTAGGGACGGCTCGGGGGGGTGGGAGACCCAGTACTTC.

The chain links TRBV5-1 to TRBJ2-2; TRBD2 agrees at 9 bases. The length of the CDR3 is 17 residues. The junction had 7 bases not matched to a gene; V was cut back by 4 bases and J by 0 bases. From germline, CDR1 is SGHRS and CDR2 YFSETQ. CDR3: CASSGGAGGANTGELFF. CDR3 DNA: TGCGCCAGCAGCGGAGGAGCGGGGGGCGCGAACACCGGGGAGCTGTTTTTT.

The chain combines TRBV24-1 with TRBJ2-7; 7 bases match TRBD1. The CDR3 spans 14 residues. The germline gives CDR1 KGHDR, CDR2 SFDVKD. V lost 4 bases, J lost 3 bases, and 5 bases stayed unmatched. The CDR3 reads CATSEAGGSYEQYF. DNA for the CDR3: TGTGCCACCAGTGAGGCAGGGGGAAGCTACGAGCAGTACTTC.

The V and J genes are TRBV5-1 and TRBJ1-1; maybe TRBD1 (6 bases). CDR3 length: 14 amino acids. V lost 3 bases and J lost 0, with 9 bases in between. The germline V gene has CDR1 SGHRS and CDR2 YFSETQ. The CDR3 nucleotides read TGCGCCAGCAGCTGGGACATGATGAACACTGAAGCTTTCTTT. This gives the protein CASSWDMMNTEAFF.

A few counts support this clonotype. The V and J genes are TRBV4-1 and TRBJ2-5; D tentatively reads TRBD1 or TRBD2 (5 bases each). The CDR3 loop spans 15 amino acids. Trimming cost V 2 bases and J 6 bases, with 16 bases left between them. Germline CDR1 and CDR2: MGHRA and YSYEKL. The CDR3 sequence: CASSQPWGREQTQYF. The CDR3 coding sequence is TGCGCCAGCAGCCAACCCTGGGGCAGGGAGCAGACCCAGTACTTC.

This clonotype occurred many times. The chain carries TRBV7-2 and TRBJ2-3; 9 nucleotides agree with TRBD2. Germline CDR1 is SGHTA and CDR2 is FQGNSA. There are 15 residues in the CDR3. With 5 bases clipped from V and 8 bases from J, the junction kept 11 bases outside the gene matches. The CDR3 here is CASSISGGQAGTQYF. In DNA form, the CDR3 reads TGTGCCAGCAGCATTAGCGGGGGCCAAGCAGGTACGCAGTATTTT.